This TCR beta chain stems from a study of blood T cells in healthy people across ages. Study-wide results and limits: Long-lived donors exceeded aged donors in naive CD4+ cells and diversity. Roughly linear declines in TCR beta diversity per million T cells occurred with age. TCR beta diversity tracked closely with naive T cell percentage.

A sample-barcoded 5' primer and a J-beta primer mix were used in a second PCR of roughly 6 to 12 cycles. The template-switch adaptor was a 5' adaptor with 12 random nucleotides. It tagged each cDNA molecule. In TCRdb, the 5' RACE reads were re-called with MiXCR into one record per CDR3 protein. This sample has about 1,600,000 distinct CDR3 sequences, with 42% found just once. As for this clonotype: What it recognizes is unknown.

The CDR3 spans 13 residues. Germline values: CDR1 SGHAT, CDR2 FQNNGV. The specimen was blood. The chain has TRBV11-2 and TRBJ2-7, with D uncertain. With the DNA end fitting TRBJ2-5 better, the J assignment may be wrong. The TCR originated in a woman in her late teens or twenties in good health. The CDR3 nucleotides are TGTGCCAGCAGCTTAGTGCCGTGGGAGACCCAGTACTTC. Protein product: CASSLVPWETQYF.